These 30 T cell receptor beta chains were sequenced from one sample in a study of cytomegalovirus exposure and HLA in healthy donors. This table comes from immunoSEQ multiplex PCR, and its TCRdb copy is limited to in-frame clones, with some not included. The table lists about 260,000 clones, about 90% of them singletons. Material for sequencing was PBMCs. The receptors stem from a woman between 25 and 40 years old in good health and CMV-seronegative.

The chain is built from TRBV6-4 and TRBJ2-2; possible D gene TRBD1, 5 bases. V was pared by 5 bases and J by 1 base, with 11 bases between. The CDR3 has 15 amino acids. Germline V gene sequence: CDR1 MRHNA, CDR2 SNTAGT. The CDR3 sequence is CASSKGHLNTGELFF. DNA of the CDR3: TGTGCCAGCAGTAAGGGGCATCTGAACACCGGGGAGCTGTTTTTT.

This chain links TRBV5-1 with TRBJ2-6, with D tentatively TRBD1 (5 bases). The length of the CDR3 is 14 residues. CDR1 and CDR2 (germline): SGHRS, YFSETQ. V was pared by 8 bases and J by 1 base, with 10 bases between. This CDR3 reads CASQQESGANVLTF. The CDR3 coding sequence is TGCGCCAGTCAACAGGAATCTGGGGCCAACGTCCTGACTTTC.

J is TRBJ2-2 and V is TRBV12-5; the match to TRBD1 covers 8 bases. The CDR3 is 15 residues long. Germline V gene sequence: CDR1 LGHNT, CDR2 FRNRAP. The ends lost 6 bases at V and 6 bases at J; junction bases unmatched: 9. CDR3 DNA sequence: TGTGCTAGTGGCCAAAGGACAGGGCCGGCCGGGGAGCTGTTTTTT. Translated, it gives CASGQRTGPAGELFF.

The chain uses TRBV7-2 and TRBJ2-5, with TRBD1 identical over 8 bases. The CDR3 has 15 residues. Germline V gives CDR1 SGHTA, CDR2 FQGNSA. J was trimmed by 1 base and V by 5 bases; bases with no gene match: 6. CDR3 DNA sequence: TGTGCCAGCAGCCGGAACAGGGGGGTCCAAGAGACCCAGTACTTC. Translating gives CASSRNRGVQETQYF. The full variable domain, its missing parts supplied by reference TRBV7-2 and TRBJ2-5, is GAGVSQSPSNKVTEKGKDVELRCDPISGHTALYWYRQSLGQGLEFLIYFQGNSAPDKSGLPSDRFSAERTGGSVSTLTIQRTQQEDSAVYLCASSRNRGVQETQYFGPGTRLLVL.

The genes are TRBV25-1 and TRBJ2-3, with D unresolved. The V gene lost 5 bases and the J gene lost 3 bases, with 12 bases spanning the gap. There are 14 residues in the CDR3. Germline assignment: CDR1 MGHDK and CDR2 SYGVNS. The CDR3 sequence is CASSPMDGTDTQYF. CDR3 coding DNA: TGTGCCAGCAGTCCCATGGACGGTACAGATACGCAGTATTTT.

The rearrangement joins TRBV28 to TRBJ1-4, with no clear D. The CDR3 runs 15 residues. The V gene lost 2 bases and the J gene lost 7 bases, with 14 bases spanning the gap. From germline, CDR1 is MDHEN and CDR2 SYDVKM. CDR3: CASSLGLSGSEKLFF. The CDR3 DNA is TGTGCCAGCAGTTTAGGCCTCTCTGGCAGTGAAAAACTGTTTTTT.

This chain links TRBV6-1 with TRBJ2-7; maybe TRBD1 (6 bases). Between the trimmed V and J ends, which lost 6 bases and 0 bases, there was a span of 12 bases. CDR3 length: 14 amino acids. CDR1 and CDR2 (germline): MNHNS, SASEGT. CDR3 amino acids: CASSLRDTSYEQYF. The CDR3 DNA is TGTGCCAGCAGCCTCCGGGACACCTCCTACGAGCAGTACTTC.

V usage is TRBV27 and J usage is TRBJ1-5; 11 bases fit TRBD1. This CDR3 spans 17 amino acids. V trimming: 4 bases; J trimming: 4 bases; junction bases outside the gene matches: 9. The germline CDR1 and CDR2 sequences are MNHEY and SMNVEV (reference sequence). The CDR3 spells CASSSSGTGGYNQPQHF. CDR3 nucleotide sequence: TGTGCCAGCAGTTCCTCCGGGACAGGGGGTTATAATCAGCCCCAGCATTTT.

Note on this clone: Within the sample, other DNA sequences also encode this same CDR3. J is TRBJ2-7 and V is TRBV27, with TRBD1 as a possible D gene (6 bases). V dropped 2 bases and J dropped 2 bases, with 7 bases sitting between them. The germline V gene encodes CDR1 MNHEY and CDR2 SMNVEV (reference sequence). This CDR3 is 13 amino acids long. The chain's CDR3 is CASSLQGTYEQYF. CDR3 nucleotide sequence: TGTGCCAGCAGTTTACAGGGGACCTACGAGCAGTACTTC.

V usage is TRBV7-6 and J usage is TRBJ2-1, with 7 positions matching TRBD2. The CDR3 has 17 residues. The germline CDR1 and CDR2 sequences are SGHVS and FNYEAQ. The V gene end was trimmed by 5 bases and the J gene end by 7 bases; junction bases not matched to a gene: 17. This CDR3 reads CASSPNISGRAMNEQFF. DNA of the CDR3: TGTGCCAGCAGCCCGAACATCAGTGGGAGGGCCATGAATGAGCAGTTCTTC. Full variable domain (rest looked up from reference TRBV7-6 and TRBJ2-1): GAGVSQSPRYKVTKRGQDVALRCDPISGHVSLYWYRQALGQGPEFLTYFNYEAQQDKSGLPNDRFSAERPEGSISTLTIQRTEQRDSAMYRCASSPNISGRAMNEQFFGPGTRLTVL.

V is TRBV27 and J is TRBJ2-7; 7 bases are shared with TRBD2. The CDR3 contains 16 residues. Germline values: CDR1 MNHEY, CDR2 SMNVEV (reference sequence). V gave up 0 bases and J gave up 7 bases; unmatched junction bases: 12. The CDR3: CASSLSLAGPPWEQYF. Written as DNA, the CDR3 is TGTGCCAGCAGTTTATCCTTAGCGGGTCCCCCCTGGGAGCAGTACTTC.

The chain couples TRBV7-2 to TRBJ1-2, with D possibly matching TRBD1 (6 bases). V lost 1 base and J lost 5, with 17 bases in between. CDR1 and CDR2 from the germline V gene are SGHTA and FQGNSA. The CDR3 is made up of 16 amino acids. CDR3 in amino acids: CASSLEGTSGGYGYTF. Here the CDR3 DNA reads TGTGCCAGCAGCTTAGAGGGGACATCTGGGGGGTATGGCTACACCTTC. The full variable domain, with the rest looked up from reference TRBV7-2 and TRBJ1-2, is GAGVSQSPSNKVTEKGKDVELRCDPISGHTALYWYRQSLGQGLEFLIYFQGNSAPDKSGLPSDRFSAERTGGSVSTLTIQRTQQEDSAVYLCASSLEGTSGGYGYTFGSGTRLTVV.

The chain uses TRBV11-2 and TRBJ1-1; 7 positions match TRBD1. Germline values: CDR1 SGHAT, CDR2 FQNNGV. The J segment lost 3 bases and the V segment lost 3 bases, leaving 10 bases of the junction unmatched. There are 16 residues in the CDR3. This CDR3 reads CASSFTPRGKDTEAFF. CDR3 in DNA: TGTGCCAGCAGCTTCACCCCCAGGGGGAAGGACACTGAAGCTTTCTTT.

The genes are TRBV7-6 and TRBJ2-5; D uncertain. Germline CDR1 reads SGHVS; CDR2 reads FNYEAQ. With 0 bases removed from V and 2 bases from J, the gap between germline ends came to 10 bases. The CDR3 length is 15 residues. CDR3 in DNA: TGTGCCAGCAGCTTAGCCGGCAGGATTCAAGAGACCCAGTACTTC. Translation: CASSLAGRIQETQYF.

The chain employs TRBV28 and TRBJ2-7, with D perhaps matching TRBD1 (6 bases). Looked up from germline, CDR1 is MDHEN and CDR2 is SYDVKM. V was shortened by 1 base and J by 3 bases, with 16 bases between the two germline ends. The CDR3 is 16 amino acids. CDR3 DNA: TGTGCCAGCAGTTTATTGGGGGCGAAAATTTACTACGAGCAGTACTTC. Translated: CASSLLGAKIYYEQYF. Full variable domain (missing parts from reference TRBV28 and TRBJ2-7): DVKVTQSSRYLVKRTGEKVFLECVQDMDHENMFWYRQDPGLGLRLIYFSYDVKMKEKGDIPEGYSVSREKKERFSLILESASTNQTSMYLCASSLLGAKIYYEQYFGPGTRLTVT.

V and J are TRBV6-4 and TRBJ2-3; no firm D call. The CDR3 extends over 14 amino acids. The V gene's germline CDR1 is MRHNA and CDR2 SNTAGT. V dropped 10 bases and J dropped 2 bases, with 16 bases sitting between them. Here the CDR3 reads CANMPRSYTDTQYF. As DNA, the CDR3 is TGTGCCAACATGCCGCGCAGCTACACAGATACGCAGTATTTT.

This chain joins TRBV27 and TRBJ2-2; tentative D call: TRBD1 (6 bases). This CDR3 has 17 residues. In germline, CDR1 is MNHEY, CDR2 SMNVEV (reference sequence). Trimming pared 5 bases from V and 5 bases from J, leaving 21 bases between. The CDR3 nucleotides read TGTGCCAGCAGTCAGGTCGACGGGACACATACAACCGGGGAGCTGTTTTTT. Encoded protein: CASSQVDGTHTTGELFF.

The chain uses TRBV5-1 and TRBJ2-5; possibly TRBD1 for D (6 bases). Trimming took off 0 bases at V and 6 bases at J, with 12 bases between the two ends. The CDR3 totals 14 residues. Germline V gene lookup returns CDR1 SGHRS and CDR2 YFSETQ. The CDR3 DNA reads as TGCGCCAGCAGCTTGGAAGGGGGAGCAAAGACCCAGTACTTC. Its translation is CASSLEGGAKTQYF.

This chain links TRBV6-1 with TRBJ2-7; TRBD1 agrees at 7 bases. V shed 6 bases, J shed 2 bases, and the junction held 7 bases outside the gene matches. CDR1 MNHNS and CDR2 SASEGT come from the germline V gene. The CDR3 contains 14 residues. In DNA, the CDR3 is TGTGCCAGCAGCAACCACAGGGGAGCCTACGAGCAGTACTTC. This sequence encodes CASSNHRGAYEQYF.

The chain combines TRBV11-3 with TRBJ2-7; TRBD1 or TRBD2 may be the D gene (5 bases each). V was clipped by 5 bases and J by 6 bases, with 14 bases between them. The CDR3 is 13 residues long. CDR1 is SGHNT and CDR2 is YENEEA in the germline V gene. CDR3 coding DNA: TGTGCCAGCAGCGATACTAGGGGCGGCGAGCAGTACTTC. Translation: CASSDTRGGEQYF.

The chain has TRBV5-1 and TRBJ2-3; TRBD2 might be the D (5 bases). V shed 6 bases and J shed 3 bases, with 11 bases lying between them. Germline loops: CDR1 SGHRS, CDR2 YFSETQ. This CDR3 has 13 residues. The CDR3 region has the DNA TGCGCCAGCACGAGAGGAGGAACAGATACGCAGTATTTT. Its protein is CASTRGGTDTQYF.

The CDR3 loop is CASRVEGASTDTQYF. CDR3 in DNA: TGTGCCAGCAGGGTGGAGGGGGCGAGCACAGATACGCAGTATTTT. The chain links TRBV25-1 to TRBJ2-3, with D perhaps TRBD1 (7 bases). V shed 6 bases and J shed 0 bases, with 13 bases lying between them. Germline CDR1 is MGHDK and CDR2 is SYGVNS. The CDR3 spans 15 residues.

Comments on this clone: This sample includes further DNA sequences coding for the same CDR3. The CDR3 DNA reads TGTGCCAGCAGCTCCAGTCTCACCGGGGAGCTGTTTTTT. It codes for CASSSSLTGELFF. J is TRBJ2-2 and V is TRBV7-2; D is ambiguous. Looked up from germline, CDR1 is SGHTA and CDR2 is FQGNSA. V was pared by 4 bases and J by 4 bases, with 7 bases between. CDR3 size: 13 residues.

The chain links TRBV2 to TRBJ2-1; no firm D call. Looked up from germline, CDR1 is SNHLY and CDR2 is FYNNEI. V lost 4 bases to trimming and J lost 3 bases, with 7 bases between them. The length of the CDR3 is 13 residues. In DNA form, the CDR3 reads TGTGCCAGCAGTGTTTGGGGCTACAATGAGCAGTTCTTC. Amino acids: CASSVWGYNEQFF.

This rearrangement joins TRBV29-1 to TRBJ2-1, with TRBD2 matching over 13 bases. The CDR3 covers 15 residues. The germline CDR1 and CDR2 sequences are SQVTM and ANQGSEA. Germline trimming cut 4 bases from V and 2 bases from J; bases unmatched to any gene: 2. The CDR3 coding sequence is TGCAGCGTTGCGGGACTAGCGGGGACCTACAATGAGCAGTTCTTC. This encodes CSVAGLAGTYNEQFF.

The chain is built from TRBV5-1 and TRBJ2-7; the match to TRBD2 covers 9 bases. V was pared by 0 bases and J by 6 bases, with 13 bases of the junction left unmatched. This CDR3 contains 17 residues. In germline, CDR1 is SGHRS, CDR2 YFSETQ. The CDR3 DNA reads as TGCGCCAGCAGCTTGGGGTACGGCGGGAGGGCCGGGACCGAGCAGTACTTC. This encodes CASSLGYGGRAGTEQYF.

CDR3 nucleotide sequence: TGTGCCAGCAGGCTTCCCTGGACAGGGAGTACGGATGAGCAGTTCTTC. Amino acids: CASRLPWTGSTDEQFF. J is TRBJ2-1 and V is TRBV27; 8 bases agree with TRBD1. V shed 6 bases, J shed 8 bases, and the junction held 15 bases outside the gene matches. This CDR3 comprises 16 residues. The germline V gene encodes CDR1 MNHEY and CDR2 SMNVEV (reference sequence).

This chain links TRBV18 with TRBJ2-4, with a tentative D call TRBD2 (5 bases). The CDR3 length is 15 residues. Trimming stripped 2 bases from V and 8 bases from J, with 16 bases between. Germline lookup yields CDR1 KGHSH and CDR2 LQKENI. This CDR3 is CASSPTKLDGDIQYF. The CDR3 nucleotides read TGTGCCAGCTCACCAACAAAGCTGGACGGGGACATTCAGTACTTC.

The chain is built from TRBV13 and TRBJ2-7; 13 nucleotides line up with TRBD2. V trimming: 5 bases; J trimming: 4 bases; junction bases outside the gene matches: 5. CDR3 length: 15 residues. Germline V gene lookup returns CDR1 PRHDT and CDR2 FYEKMQ (reference sequence). CDR3 sequence (DNA): TGTGCCAGCAGCACCGGACTAGCGGGAGCTTACGAGCAGTACTTC. Translating gives CASSTGLAGAYEQYF.

The rearrangement joins TRBV7-2 to TRBJ2-1; 10 bases map to TRBD2. CDR3 length: 16 residues. Per germline, CDR1 SGHTA and CDR2 FQGNSA. The J segment lost 2 bases and the V segment lost 5 bases, leaving 6 bases of the junction unmatched. CDR3 protein: CASSRSSGSTYNEQFF. The DNA for the CDR3 is TGTGCCAGCAGCCGTTCTAGCGGGAGCACCTACAATGAGCAGTTCTTC.